The following is a T cell receptor (beta chain) sequence with its context. Trimming took 5 bases from V and 4 from J; bases not matched to a gene: 8. CDR1 and CDR2 from the germline V gene are MDHEN and SYDVKM. The CDR3 spans 16 residues. Participants were aged about 18 to 100 years from about two dozen US areas. These data are taken from a study of blood T cell repertoires in COVID-19. Study-level background: The analysed material was cDNA or gDNA that came from T cells, B-cell-depleted T cells, or PBMCs.

TCRdb's table, derived via immunoSEQ multiplex PCR, lists solely in-frame clones and lacks some. The sample has around 200,000 clones; 85% are singletons. V gene TRBV28 combines with J gene TRBJ1-5, with 10 bases matching TRBD1. The sequence derives from a man aged 40-55 years who had recovered from COVID-19. The sequencing sample was made of PBMCs or T cells enriched from blood (not recorded which). The CDR3 DNA reads as TGTGCCAGCAGTCTCCGGGACAGGGGACGAAATCAGCCCCAGCATTTT. As protein: CASSLRDRGRNQPQHF.